The clone carrying this TCR beta chain has a single count. Its antigen is currently unknown. This specimen includes other DNA sequences encoding the same CDR3. The data derive from a study of shared clonotypes between healthy human individuals. Overall study: Each donor contributed plates that comprised three CD4 naive, three CD4 memory, two CD8 naive and one CD8 memory.

Study results and caveats: Despite large depth, rarefaction showed incomplete sorted-subset sequencing.

The protocol was immunoSEQ multiplex PCR, while the TCRdb copy is restricted to in-frame clones and leaves out a portion. This sample has over 2 million clones, with roughly 94% found just once. This CDR3 comprises 13 residues. V dropped 4 bases and J dropped 0 bases, with 5 bases sitting between them. Germline V gives CDR1 MNHEY, CDR2 SMNVEV (reference sequence). Naive CD8 populations comprised CD45RO-negative cells positively selected for CCR7, excluding terminally differentiated effector memory CD45RA+ cells. HIV-negative, healthy adults without recent acute infections or vaccinations were the donors.

This rearrangement joins TRBV27 to TRBJ2-3; no definite D call. The sequenced sample was naive CD8+ T cells sorted from blood. The sequence was obtained from a man aged 18 to 35 in good health. The DNA for the CDR3 is TGTGCCAGCAGTTCCTTTAGCACAGATACGCAGTATTTT. Translated, it gives CASSSFSTDTQYF.